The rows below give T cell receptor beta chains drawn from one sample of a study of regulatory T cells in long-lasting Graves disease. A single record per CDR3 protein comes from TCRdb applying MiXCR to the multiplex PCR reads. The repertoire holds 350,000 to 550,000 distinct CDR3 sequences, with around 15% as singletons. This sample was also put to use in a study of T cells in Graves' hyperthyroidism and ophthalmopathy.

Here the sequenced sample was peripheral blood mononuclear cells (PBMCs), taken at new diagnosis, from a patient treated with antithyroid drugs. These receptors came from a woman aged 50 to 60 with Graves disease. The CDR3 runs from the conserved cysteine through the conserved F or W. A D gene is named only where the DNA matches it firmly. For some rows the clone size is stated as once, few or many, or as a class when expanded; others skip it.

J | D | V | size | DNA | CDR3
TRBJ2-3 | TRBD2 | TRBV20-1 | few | TGCAGTGCTAGAGATCCGGGACTAGCGGGAGGTACGCAGTATTTT | CSARDPGLAGGTQYF
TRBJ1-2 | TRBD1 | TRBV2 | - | TGTGCCAGCAGCGAAGGACAGGGTAGCTATGGCTACACCTTC | CASSEGQGSYGYTF
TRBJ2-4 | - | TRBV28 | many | TGTGCCAGCCTGCAGGGAGCCAAAAACATTCAGTACTTC | CASLQGAKNIQYF
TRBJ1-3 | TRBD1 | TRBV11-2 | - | TGTGCCAGCAGCTTCGGACAGGGGGCGCACCTCGGTGGAAACACCATATATTTT | CASSFGQGAHLGGNTIYF
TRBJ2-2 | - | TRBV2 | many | TGTGCCAGCAACTCGGCAGACACCTACACCGGGGAGCTGTTTTTT | CASNSADTYTGELFF
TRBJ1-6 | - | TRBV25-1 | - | TGTGCCAGCAGTGAATATTGGTTACCCCTCCACTTT | CASSEYWLPLHF
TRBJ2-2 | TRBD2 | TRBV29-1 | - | TGCAGCGTTGATACTAGCGTGGGGAACACCGGGGAGCTGTTTTTT | CSVDTSVGNTGELFF
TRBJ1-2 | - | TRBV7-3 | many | TGTGCCAGCTTGCCGGATGACTATGGCTACACCTTC | CASLPDDYGYTF
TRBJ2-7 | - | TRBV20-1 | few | TGCAGTGCTAGAGTAGGACCACAAGGGCAGTACTTC | CSARVGPQGQYF
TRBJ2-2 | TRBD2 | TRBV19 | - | TGTGCCAGTAGTTCAGCGGGAGTAACGAACACCGGGGAGCTGTTTTTT | CASSSAGVTNTGELFF
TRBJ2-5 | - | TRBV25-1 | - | TGTGCCAGCGGTTCAGGGGTAGAGACCCAGTACTTC | CASGSGVETQYF
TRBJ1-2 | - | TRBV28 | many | TGTGCCAGCAGTTCTGGGAGCGCCTTGGGCTACACCTTC | CASSSGSALGYTF
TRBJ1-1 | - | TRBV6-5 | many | TGTGCCAGCAGTTATCGGAATTTTTGGGGCCTGAACACTGAAGCTTTCTTT | CASSYRNFWGLNTEAFF
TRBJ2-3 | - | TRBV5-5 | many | TGTGCCAGCAGCTTTGGTGCGGACACAGATACGCAGTATTTT | CASSFGADTDTQYF
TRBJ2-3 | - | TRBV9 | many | TGTGCCAGCAGCGGAGCAGGGGGGGTAGATACGCAGTATTTT | CASSGAGGVDTQYF
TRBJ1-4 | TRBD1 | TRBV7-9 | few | TGTGCCAGCAGCCAAACAGGGGTCGCAACTAATGAAAAACTGTTTTTT | CASSQTGVATNEKLFF
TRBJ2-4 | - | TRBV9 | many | TGTGCCAGCAGCGAGGGGGGAGCCAAAAACATTCAGTACTTC | CASSEGGAKNIQYF
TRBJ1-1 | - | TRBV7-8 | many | TGTGCCAGCAGCTTCCCCGGGATCCTTAACACTGAAGCTTTCTTT | CASSFPGILNTEAFF
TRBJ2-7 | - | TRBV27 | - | TGTGCCAGCAGTCCAGGGTCAGATTATTACGAGCAGTACTTC | CASSPGSDYYEQYF
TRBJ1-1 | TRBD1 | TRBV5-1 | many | TGCGCCAGCAGCCTGGAGGGACAGGTGATGAACACTGAAGCTTTCTTT | CASSLEGQVMNTEAFF
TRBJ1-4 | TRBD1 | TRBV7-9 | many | TGTGCCAGCAGCCGGCGGGGCCCGGGACAGGGGGCGTTTGTTGAAAAACTGTTTTTT | CASSRRGPGQGAFVEKLFF
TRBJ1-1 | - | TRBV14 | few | TGTGCCAGCAGCTTTAGCCTGGGAATCACTGAAGCTTTCTTT | CASSFSLGITEAFF
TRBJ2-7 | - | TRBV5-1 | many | TGCGCCAGCAGCCCCGGACACGATAGGGGCGAGCAGTACTTC | CASSPGHDRGEQYF
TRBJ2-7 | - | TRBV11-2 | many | TGTGCCAGCAGCCCAATTACCTACGAGCAGTACTTC | CASSPITYEQYF
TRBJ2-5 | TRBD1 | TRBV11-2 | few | TGTGCCAGCAGCTTAACGACAGGGGCGCAAGAGACCCAGTACTTC | CASSLTTGAQETQYF
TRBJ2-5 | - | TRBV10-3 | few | TGTGCCATCAGTGGGCAGGGAAAAGGATTGACCCAGTACTTC | CAISGQGKGLTQYF
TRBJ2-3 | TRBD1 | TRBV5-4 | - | TGTGCCAGCAGCGTAAGACAGGGCCTCGGCACAGATACGCAGTATTTT | CASSVRQGLGTDTQYF
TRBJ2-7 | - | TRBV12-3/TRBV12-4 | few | TGTGCCAGCAGTTCAATGGGTGGATACGAGCAGTACTTC | CASSSMGGYEQYF
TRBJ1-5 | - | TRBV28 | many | TGTGCGGGGGGGCGGGGGGCAGGCAATCAGCCCCAGCATTTT | CAGGRGAGNQPQHF
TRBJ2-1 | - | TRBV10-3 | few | TGTGCCATCAATACGGGACGAGACAATGGGCAGTTCTTC | CAINTGRDNGQFF
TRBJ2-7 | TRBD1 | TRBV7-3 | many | TGTGCCAGCAGCGAAATTACAGGGGCCTCCTACGAGCAGTACTTC | CASSEITGASYEQYF
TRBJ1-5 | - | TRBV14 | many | TGTGCCAGCAGCCAAGGGGGCCGACAGCTTAGCAATCAGCCCCAGCATTTT | CASSQGGRQLSNQPQHF
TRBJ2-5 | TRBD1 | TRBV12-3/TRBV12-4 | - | TGTGCCAGCAGGCGGACAGGGGGGCAAGAGACCCAGTACTTC | CASRRTGGQETQYF
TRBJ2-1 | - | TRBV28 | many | TGTGCCAGCAGTCCCAGGAGGAGGGCCACCTTCAATGAGCAGTTCTTC | CASSPRRRATFNEQFF
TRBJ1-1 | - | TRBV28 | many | TGTGCCAGCAGTTACCTACCGAACACTGAAGCTTTCTTT | CASSYLPNTEAFF
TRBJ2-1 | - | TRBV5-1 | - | TGCGCCAGCAGCCATAGTCCCAGTGCTTTGGGGTTCAATGAGCAGTTCTTC | CASSHSPSALGFNEQFF
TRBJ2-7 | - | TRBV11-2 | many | TGTGCCAGCACCCTAAGCTCCTACGAGCAGTACTTC | CASTLSSYEQYF
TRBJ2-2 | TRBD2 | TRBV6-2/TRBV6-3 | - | TGTGCCAGCAGTCCCCAAGCGGGAGTCTACACCGGGGAGCTGTTTTTT | CASSPQAGVYTGELFF
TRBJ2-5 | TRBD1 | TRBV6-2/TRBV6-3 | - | TGTGCCAGCACCCATACCCCGGGACAGGGGGCAAGGGGGACCCAGTACTTC | CASTHTPGQGARGTQYF
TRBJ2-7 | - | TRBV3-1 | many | TGTGCCAGCAGCCAAGCGGGGGCGCTTGGGGAGCAGTACTTC | CASSQAGALGEQYF
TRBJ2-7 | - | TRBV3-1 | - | TGTGCCAGCAGCCTTGGCGGATCTTATTACGAGCAGTACTTC | CASSLGGSYYEQYF
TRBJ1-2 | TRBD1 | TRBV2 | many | TGTGCCAGCAGTGGGGAGGGACAGGGGGCGCGTGGCTACACCTTC | CASSGEGQGARGYTF
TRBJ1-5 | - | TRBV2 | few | TGTGCCTCCTCGCCGGGGGGCACTCAGCCCCAGCATTTT | CASSPGGTQPQHF